Following are 9 T cell receptor beta chains from one sample sequenced in a study of T-cell reconstitution after alpha-beta-depleted transplantation in children. A TCRbeta library incorporating unique molecular identifiers was prepared. TCRdb redid the calling of the PCR reads with MiXCR, one entry per CDR3 protein. The sample carries roughly 300,000 distinct CDR3 sequences, 11% recorded once. The source was peripheral blood, collected 180 days after TCRalphabeta/CD19-depleted stem cell transplant. Receptors originate from a male patient aged 2 to 10 who had a stem cell transplant for chronic granulomatous disease, so the T cells may come from the graft donor.

At least ten counts were recorded for this clonotype. This chain connects TRBV12-3 or TRBV12-4 to TRBJ2-5; D is ambiguous. The CDR3 is 11 residues long. V lost 6 bases to trimming and J lost 5 bases, with 7 bases between them. Here the CDR3 DNA reads TGTGCCAGCAGCAAATGGGAGACCCAGTACTTC. Translation gives CASSKWETQYF.

Many counts were recorded for this clonotype. The genes are TRBV5-1 and TRBJ2-7; 8 bases agree with TRBD2. Trimming cost V 4 bases and J 0 bases; bases outside gene matches: 6. The CDR3 has 15 amino acids. CDR1 SGHRS and CDR2 YFSETQ come from the germline V gene. Here the CDR3 reads CASSTAGASSYEQYF. DNA of the CDR3: TGCGCCAGCAGCACAGCGGGGGCGAGCTCCTACGAGCAGTACTTC.

This clonotype has at least ten counts. The chain carries TRBV7-9 and TRBJ2-2; D tentatively fits TRBD1 or TRBD2 (5 bases each). The CDR3 covers 13 residues. Germline CDR1 reads SEHNR; CDR2 reads FQNEAQ (reference sequence). Trimming shortened V by 8 bases and J by 4 bases, and 11 bases separated the two germline ends. The CDR3 DNA is TGTGCCAGCCTCCGGGACGGCACCGGGGAGCTGTTTTTT. It is translated as CASLRDGTGELFF.

At least ten counts were recorded for this clonotype. V usage is TRBV5-1 and J usage is TRBJ2-7, with a possible D match to TRBD1 (5 bases). In germline, CDR1 is SGHRS, CDR2 YFSETQ. Trimming removed 0 bases at V and 4 bases at J, with 5 bases between. The CDR3 has 12 residues. The CDR3 is CASSLEGYEQYF. CDR3 DNA sequence: TGCGCCAGCAGCTTGGAGGGGTACGAGCAGTACTTC.

This clonotype was seen a few times. This chain joins TRBV18 and TRBJ1-5; tentative D call: TRBD1 (5 bases). CDR1 and CDR2 from the germline V gene are KGHSH and LQKENI. Between the trimmed V and J ends, which lost 6 bases and 4 bases, there was a span of 13 bases. The CDR3 covers 14 residues. CDR3 nucleotide sequence: TGTGCCAGCTCCAGGAGGGAGGGGAATCAGCCCCAGCATTTT. Protein sequence: CASSRREGNQPQHF.

In this sample, this clonotype turned up many times. V is TRBV20-1 and J is TRBJ2-1; 7 positions agree with TRBD2. The CDR3 sequence is 15 residues long. The V and J ends lost 3 bases and 10 bases, in that order; junction bases with no gene match: 15. From germline, CDR1 is DFQATT and CDR2 SNEGSKA (reference sequence). The CDR3 DNA reads TGCAGTGCTAGCTATCTCAATCGGGGAGGGCGCGAGCAGTTCTTC. Amino acids: CSASYLNRGGREQFF.

This clonotype has a count of ten or more. The CDR3 sequence is CASRGTGLHEQYF. DNA of the CDR3: TGTGCCAGTAGGGGGACAGGGCTCCACGAGCAGTACTTC. The chain carries TRBV19 and TRBJ2-7, with 9 positions matching TRBD1. Unmatched junction bases numbered 5, after V lost 6 bases and J lost 5 bases. Germline assignment: CDR1 LNHDA and CDR2 SQIVND (reference sequence). This CDR3 is 13 amino acids long.

This clonotype came up many times. The chain couples TRBV12-3 or TRBV12-4 to TRBJ2-7; 7 positions agree with TRBD2. Germline trimming cut 6 bases from V and 2 bases from J; bases unmatched to any gene: 13. The CDR3 consists of 16 residues. The CDR3 reads CASRSHPSGPTYEQYF. Written as DNA, the CDR3 is TGTGCCAGCAGGTCCCACCCTAGCGGACCTACCTACGAGCAGTACTTC.

This clonotype was detected ten times or more. The V gene is TRBV18, the J gene TRBJ1-1; possibly TRBD1 for D (5 bases). Trimming left V 5 bases short and J 1 base short, with 11 bases between. CDR3 length: 14 amino acids. Germline V gene data show CDR1 as KGHSH and CDR2 as LQKENI. The CDR3 loop reads CASSDRRRNTEAFF. In DNA form, the CDR3 reads TGTGCCAGCTCAGACAGACGGAGGAACACTGAAGCTTTCTTT.